This paragraph reports one T cell receptor beta chain. Its antigen remains unidentified. The germline V and J ends were trimmed by 5 bases and 0 bases, with 17 bases remaining between them. Germline lookup yields CDR1 SEHNR and CDR2 FQNEAQ (reference sequence). The CDR3 is made up of 16 amino acids. This sample is drawn from a study of graft-versus-host responses after intestinal transplantation. The assay was immunoSEQ multiplex PCR, and TCRdb's table has in-frame clones only and misses some. This table has some 70,000 clones, roughly 87% appearing once. Here the sequenced sample was unstimulated CD8+ T cells sorted from spleen or lymph node cells, taken before transplant. V is TRBV7-9 and J is TRBJ2-7; D is tentatively TRBD1 or TRBD2 (5 bases each). The receptor comes from a human donor who was the organ donor for an intestinal transplant. CDR3 nucleotides: TGTGCCAGCAGCGCCTCTCTAGGGACCAACTCCTACGAGCAGTACTTC. This encodes CASSASLGTNSYEQYF.